This TCR beta chain was sequenced during a study of T cells in Graves' hyperthyroidism and ophthalmopathy. This clonotype has at least ten counts. Researchers amplified the TCR beta CDR3 regions from RNA transcripts. TCR CDR3 underwent first-round RT-PCR with the HTBI primer set. TCRdb ran MiXCR on the multiplex PCR reads and lists one entry per CDR3 protein. The sample yields around 530,000 distinct CDR3 sequences, approximately 17% seen once. V was clipped by 3 bases and J by 9 bases, with 12 bases between them. The CDR3 extends over 13 amino acids. Germline CDR1 reads SGHAT; CDR2 reads FQNNGV. The origin of this receptor is a woman aged 18-30 years with Graves' ophthalmopathy. Material for sequencing was blood. V is TRBV11-2 and J is TRBJ2-4; D not resolved. The CDR3 here is CASSFGSAGIQYF. CDR3 bases: TGTGCCAGCAGCTTTGGGTCGGCCGGCATTCAGTACTTC. The entire variable domain, with the rest obtained from reference TRBV11-2 and TRBJ2-4, is as follows: EAGVAQSPRYKIIEKRQSVAFWCNPISGHATLYWYQQILGQGPKLLIQFQNNGVVDDSQLPKDRFSAERLKGVDSTLKIQPAKLEDSAVYLCASSFGSAGIQYFGAGTRLSVL.